The next 5 T cell receptor beta chains were all read from a single sample in a study of PD-1 blockade in mismatch repair-deficient tumors. Here immunoSEQ multiplex PCR was the method, and the copy in TCRdb shows in-frame clones only, minus some. The table has over 75,000 clones, 81% seen once. This specimen consisted of peripheral blood, obtained 12 weeks after starting pembrolizumab. These receptors were taken from an adult with mismatch repair-deficient cancer.

The rearrangement uses TRBV19 and TRBJ2-1, with 11 bases aligning to TRBD2. Unmatched junction bases numbered 14, after V lost 9 bases and J lost 4 bases. The CDR3 spans 17 residues. Germline V CDR1 and CDR2: LNHDA, SQIVND (reference sequence). The CDR3 coding sequence is TGTGCCAGCCACCTAGGGAAGACTAGCGGGAAATACAATGAGCAGTTCTTC. Encoded protein: CASHLGKTSGKYNEQFF.

The chain uses TRBV5-1 and TRBJ2-2; TRBD1 might be the D (5 bases). The V end was cut by 4 bases, the J end by 1 base, with 8 bases between. Germline assignment: CDR1 SGHRS and CDR2 YFSETQ. This CDR3 comprises 14 residues. The CDR3 here is CASSTQGNTGELFF. In DNA, the CDR3 is TGCGCCAGCAGCACTCAGGGGAACACCGGGGAGCTGTTTTTT.

This clone was seen only once. The chain couples TRBV19 to TRBJ1-5, with 8 bases aligning to TRBD1. The CDR3 loop spans 16 amino acids. The V segment lost 6 bases and the J segment 4 bases; nucleotides outside the gene matches: 11. Germline loops: CDR1 LNHDA, CDR2 SQIVND (reference sequence). The CDR3 here is CASRVVQGDWNQPQHF. The CDR3 DNA sequence: TGTGCCAGTAGGGTGGTACAGGGGGATTGGAATCAGCCCCAGCATTTT.

The gene calls are TRBV4-2 and TRBJ1-1; D is ambiguous. Germline V gene sequence: CDR1 LGHNA, CDR2 YNFKEQ. The length of the CDR3 is 12 residues. Trimming removed 0 bases from V and 9 bases from J, with 8 bases in between. The CDR3 sequence: CASSQDKRQAFF. The CDR3 bases are TGTGCCAGCAGCCAAGACAAGAGACAAGCTTTCTTT.

In this sample, this clone turned up once. This chain uses TRBV5-1 with TRBJ2-7; TRBD1 matches at 7 bases. Germline values: CDR1 SGHRS, CDR2 YFSETQ. V trimming: 5 bases; J trimming: 0 bases; junction bases outside the gene matches: 5. CDR3 length equals 14 residues. CDR3 loop: CASRRTGSSYEQYF. The CDR3 DNA is TGCGCCAGCAGGAGGACAGGAAGCTCCTACGAGCAGTACTTC. Together with reference TRBV5-1 and TRBJ2-7, the CDR3 gives the full variable domain: KAGVTQTPRYLIKTRGQQVTLSCSPISGHRSVSWYQQTPGQGLQFLFEYFSETQRNKGNFPGRFSGRQFSNSRSEMNVSTLELGDSALYLCASRRTGSSYEQYFGPGTRLTVT.